This T cell receptor (beta chain) was sequenced during a study of T cell responses to AZD1222 COVID-19 vaccine. Broader study findings: Donors were mostly white British, more females; clonal diversity possibly underestimated.

Here immunoSEQ multiplex PCR was the method, and the copy in TCRdb shows in-frame clones only, minus some. The repertoire has 90,000 to 150,000 clones, roughly 90% of them found once; the top ten carry 2.6%. Worth noting for this clone: Its antigen is not known.

This sequence was found in an adult who received the AZD1222 COVID-19 vaccine. The sample in question was peripheral blood, obtained 28 days after the second AZD1222 dose.

The CDR3 region is CASSFERSYTDTQYF. CDR3 nucleotides: TGTGCCAGCAGCTTTGAGCGGTCGTACACAGATACGCAGTATTTT. The genes are TRBV7-2 and TRBJ2-3; a possible D gene is TRBD2 (5 bases). Germline V gene data show CDR1 as SGHTA and CDR2 as FQGNSA. V shed 3 bases and J shed 2 bases, with 12 bases lying between them. CDR3 size: 15 residues.